This TCR beta chain was recovered during a study of response to subunit inactivated influenza vaccine (dated by TCRdb to 2017 to 2018). Describing the broader study: To follow how T cells responded to a trivalent subunit inactivated influenza vaccine, the researchers relied on deep quantitative profiling of the T cell receptor repertoire.

This clonotype was observed a few times. The antigen it recognizes is unknown. No base qualities exist here, and no much larger clone lies one base off it. V drops 0 bases and J drops 7 bases, leaving 10 bases in between. From the cysteine through the phenylalanine, the CDR3 covers 14 amino acids. Only the CDR3 DNA is retained, 42 bases long and in frame from the first base. The germline V gene encodes CDR1 ENHRY and CDR2 SYGVKD. Here is what the overall study found, with its caveats: It was suggested by the authors that each seasonal influenza vaccination may recruit only a limited number of new T cells.

Receptor libraries were prepared by RT-PCR. The run used an Illumina HiSeq 2500. TCRdb reran the public reads through fastp at Q25 and MiXCR, keeping productive beta chains. Rows with a matching CDR3 protein are joined into one entry that keeps the most common DNA and genes. In this sample the table shows some 600,000 distinct CDR3 sequences, around 15% of which occur a single time. Together, the top ten hold approximately 7.6% of the sample. The source material was PBMCs from blood, sampled around 15 days before vaccination. The chain links TRBV10-3 with TRBJ1-5; there is no confident call for the D gene. This TCR came from a man aged 50 to 59 who received an inactivated influenza vaccine. Donor details come from another sample of the same person, matched by shared clones. CDR3 loop: CAISESGVAQPQHF. The DNA sequence is as follows: TGTGCCATCAGTGAGTCTGGGGTGGCCCAGCCCCAGCATTTT.